The table lists the clone carrying this TCR beta chain with a count of one. Under the authors' procedure: Amplification of reference gene primers provided the estimated nucleated cell counts. Sequenced by immunoSEQ multiplex PCR; TCRdb stores in-frame clones only, minus some. D and trimming come from the DNA, and the V and J calls and clone size come from that table. Of some 300,000 clones listed, around 92% are singletons. The data stem from a study of blood T cell repertoires in COVID-19. In the study overall: Material from acute and convalescent COVID-19 was sourced from the United States, Italy and Spain.

Looked up from germline, CDR1 is SNHLY and CDR2 is FYNNEI. V gave up 6 bases and J gave up 3 bases; unmatched junction bases: 11. CDR3 length equals 15 residues. The sample was peripheral blood. The source is a woman aged 25 to 39 with COVID-19, enrolled during active disease. The chain recombines TRBV2 with TRBJ2-7, with TRBD1 identical over 7 bases. The DNA of the CDR3 is TGTGCCAGCAGACTCCGGGACAGCAGAAACTACGAGCAGTACTTC. Protein product: CASRLRDSRNYEQYF.